Below are 7 T cell receptor beta chains sequenced from a single sample in a study of T cell repertoires in cytomegalovirus infection. TCRdb used MiXCR to reprocess the reads, holding one entry per CDR3 protein. The sample yields approximately 630,000 distinct CDR3 sequences, approximately 25% seen once. Sequenced: CD8+ T cells from PBMCs. The origin of the receptors is a human donor in good health (CMV status not recorded). Some clones in this sample may be carry-over from other donors' samples.

This clonotype came up many times. The rearrangement uses TRBV7-2 and TRBJ1-1, with 10 positions matching TRBD1. This CDR3 contains 20 residues. Trimming took 4 bases from V and 1 from J; bases not matched to a gene: 18. Germline CDR1 SGHTA, CDR2 FQGNSA. In nucleotides, the CDR3 is TGTGCCAGCAGCTCAAGGAATTCCGGGACAGGGGAGATCTCGAACACTGAAGCTTTCTTT. This codes for CASSSRNSGTGEISNTEAFF.

This clonotype was found many times. The chain has TRBV6-1 and TRBJ2-2; tentatively, D is TRBD2 (6 bases). The CDR3 loop spans 18 amino acids. Germline loops: CDR1 MNHNS, CDR2 SASEGT. Trimming took off 1 base at V and 2 bases at J, with 17 bases between the two ends. The CDR3 nucleotides are TGTGCCAGCAGTGAAGAGGTAGCGGTATGGACAAACACCGGGGAGCTGTTTTTT. It encodes CASSEEVAVWTNTGELFF.

The genes are TRBV20-1 and TRBJ2-1; TRBD2 agrees at 9 bases. The CDR3 sequence is 16 residues long. Germline CDR1 and CDR2: DFQATT and SNEGSKA (reference sequence). V lost 3 bases, J lost 7 bases, and 13 bases stayed unmatched. The CDR3 DNA follows: TGCAGTGCTAGTTCTCCTCGCGCGGGGGGGCGGAATGAGCAGTTCTTC. Residues: CSASSPRAGGRNEQFF.

This clonotype was detected ten times or more. The chain couples TRBV5-6 to TRBJ2-7, with D possibly being TRBD2 (6 bases). The CDR3 is 12 amino acids. The V and J ends lost 2 bases and 5 bases respectively, with 8 bases between them. Germline V gene sequence: CDR1 SGHDT, CDR2 YYEEEE. The chain's CDR3 is CASSLAGNEQYF. As DNA, the CDR3 is TGTGCCAGCAGCTTAGCGGGTAACGAGCAGTACTTC.

This clonotype was detected only a few times. The chain recombines TRBV19 with TRBJ2-2; TRBD1 agrees at 7 bases. Per germline, CDR1 LNHDA and CDR2 SQIVND (reference sequence). This CDR3 is built from 18 residues. V dropped 5 bases and J dropped 0; count of bases not matched to a gene: 12. The CDR3 reads CASSRDLPGQSNTGELFF. In DNA, the CDR3 is TGTGCCAGTAGTCGGGACCTTCCGGGACAGTCGAACACCGGGGAGCTGTTTTTT.

Concerning this clonotype: A much larger clone sits a single nucleotide away, making a read error possible. This chain connects TRBV6-2 or TRBV6-3 to TRBJ2-6, with D possibly being TRBD1 (5 bases). This CDR3 is 17 amino acids long. Germline V gene lookup returns CDR1 MNHEY and CDR2 SVGEGT. The CDR3 sequence is CASSSADTISGANVQTF. As DNA, the CDR3 is TGTGCCAGCAGTTCTGCTGACACCATCTCTGGGGCCAACGTCCAGACTTTC.

The table lists this clonotype with many counts. This chain connects TRBV7-9 to TRBJ2-1, with 7 nucleotides matching TRBD2. The V gene's germline CDR1 is SEHNR and CDR2 FQNEAQ (reference sequence). The junction had 10 bases not matched to a gene; V was cut back by 5 bases and J by 0 bases. The length of the CDR3 is 17 residues. In DNA, the CDR3 is TGTGCCAGCAGCCCGCCCAGGGAGGGGAGCTCCTACAATGAGCAGTTCTTC. This codes for CASSPPREGSSYNEQFF.